Below are 7 T cell receptor beta chains sequenced from a single sample in a study of blood T cell repertoires in COVID-19. Assay: immunoSEQ multiplex PCR; the TCRdb copy retains only in-frame clones and omits some. The repertoire has 200,000 to 300,000 clones, approximately 86% of them found once; the top ten carry roughly 6.4%. Sequencing input: peripheral blood. The receptor source for this set is a woman aged 55-69 years with active or convalescent COVID-19.

The chain employs TRBV3-1 (or the pseudogene TRBV3-2) and TRBJ1-3; D call uncertain. CDR1 and CDR2 from the germline V gene are LGHDT and YNNKEL (reference sequence). The CDR3 contains 17 residues. The V gene lost 0 bases and the J gene lost 1 base, with 13 bases spanning the gap. CDR3 nucleotides: TGTGCCAGCAGCCAAGATTTCACGGTCCGATCTGGAAACACCATATATTTT. The encoded protein is CASSQDFTVRSGNTIYF.

As DNA, the CDR3 is TGTGCCACCCCCTCGGACAGACTCACAGATACGCAGTATTTT. Its translation: CATPSDRLTDTQYF. The chain couples TRBV24-1 to TRBJ2-3; maybe TRBD1 (6 bases). The germline V and J ends were trimmed by 9 bases and 2 bases, with 14 bases remaining between them. The CDR3 contains 14 residues. Germline CDR1 and CDR2: KGHDR and SFDVKD.

This chain joins TRBV5-6 and TRBJ1-1; 11 bases align to TRBD1. CDR1 is SGHDT and CDR2 is YYEEEE in the germline V gene. The J segment lost 5 bases and the V segment lost 3 bases, leaving 9 bases of the junction unmatched. This CDR3 contains 16 residues. The CDR3 sequence: CASSYPGTGGYTEAFF. The CDR3 DNA sequence: TGTGCCAGCAGCTACCCCGGGACAGGGGGATATACTGAAGCTTTCTTT.

The V gene is TRBV10-2, the J gene TRBJ1-6; TRBD1 aligns across 11 bases. Germline V gene data show CDR1 as WSHSY and CDR2 as SAAADI. The CDR3 is 16 amino acids. The V and J ends lost 7 bases and 9 bases, in that order; junction bases with no gene match: 11. The CDR3 sequence is CASTGPGQGGGSPLHF. The CDR3 coding sequence is TGCGCCAGCACCGGACCGGGACAGGGGGGGGGTTCACCCCTCCACTTT.

The V gene is TRBV6-5, the J gene TRBJ2-3, with 7 bases that match TRBD2. Looked up from germline, CDR1 is MNHEY and CDR2 is SVGAGI. This CDR3 is 13 amino acids long. Trimming took 7 bases from V and 1 from J; bases not matched to a gene: 2. This CDR3 is CASMAGGTDTQYF. The CDR3 DNA is TGTGCCAGCATGGCGGGGGGCACAGATACGCAGTATTTT.

The genes are TRBV3-1 (or the pseudogene TRBV3-2) and TRBJ1-1, with a possible D match to TRBD1 (5 bases). V lost 4 bases and J lost 5, with 11 bases in between. Germline CDR1 LGHDT, CDR2 YNNKEL (reference sequence). CDR3 length: 13 residues. The CDR3 DNA reads as TGTGCCAGCAGCCGACAGATTCGGACTGAAGCTTTCTTT. It encodes CASSRQIRTEAFF.

The chain joins TRBV7-9 to TRBJ2-7, with 14 bases that match TRBD2. The CDR3 consists of 16 residues. The germline V gene encodes CDR1 SEHNR and CDR2 FQNEAQ (reference sequence). V shed 5 bases and J 7 bases; nucleotides not matched to a gene: 10. CDR3 residues: CASSRRTSGRLGEQYF. The CDR3 coding sequence is TGTGCCAGCAGCCGACGGACTAGCGGGAGGTTGGGGGAGCAGTACTTC.